A selection of T cell receptor beta chains follows, all from one sample in a study of T cell changes during pregnancy in multiple sclerosis. Measured with immunoSEQ multiplex PCR; TCRdb has only the in-frame clones, and not every one. The table shows approximately 32,000 clones, with 75% to 90% occurring only once. Sample: CD8+ T cells from peripheral blood mononuclear cells, taken in the second trimester of pregnancy. These receptors were taken from a female donor with multiple sclerosis, enrolled in a pregnancy study. Each CDR3 is given with its conserved first and last residue. The order of the fields is clone size, D gene, J gene, V gene, CDR3 protein, CDR3 DNA. The D gene is left open where the match is weak. The listing skips clone size in some rows; elsewhere it reads once, few, many or a size class.

>.|TRBD1|TRBJ2-7|TRBV5-5
CASSLGQGPYEQYF
TGTGCCAGCAGCTTGGGACAGGGTCCCTACGAGCAGTACTTC
>.|TRBD1|TRBJ2-7|TRBV10-1
CASSEGTGDLYEQYF
TGCGCCAGCAGTGAAGGGACAGGGGATCTATACGAGCAGTACTTC
>few|TRBD1|TRBJ1-2|TRBV5-1
CASSPGTATNYGYTF
TGCGCCAGCAGCCCCGGGACAGCGACTAACTATGGCTACACCTTC
>.|TRBD1|TRBJ2-7|TRBV27
CASSFGAGGAYEQYF
TGTGCCAGCAGTTTTGGCGCAGGGGGTGCCTACGAGCAGTACTTC
>once|TRBD1|TRBJ1-2|TRBV5-6
CASSPGQINYGYTF
TGTGCCAGCAGCCCGGGACAGATTAACTATGGCTACACCTTC
>.|TRBD1|TRBJ2-5|TRBV5-6
CASSRDSQETQYF
TGTGCCAGCAGCCGGGACAGCCAAGAGACCCAGTACTTC
>.|TRBD1|TRBJ1-2|TRBV6-5
CASRPQGTYGYTF
TGTGCCAGCAGACCACAGGGGACCTATGGCTACACCTTC
>.|TRBD2|TRBJ2-1|TRBV7-8
CASSYGLAGGRNRDEQFF
TGTGCCAGCAGCTACGGACTAGCGGGAGGGCGGAACAGGGATGAGCAGTTCTTC
>.|.|TRBJ1-5|TRBV19
CASSIRGHQPQHF
TGTGCCAGTAGTATTAGAGGCCATCAGCCCCAGCATTTT
>.|.|TRBJ1-1|TRBV27
CASTPAGNTEAFF
TGTGCCAGCACCCCGGCGGGGAACACTGAAGCTTTCTTT
>.|.|TRBJ2-1|TRBV7-8
CASSLAIWGPDYNEQFF
TGTGCCAGCAGCTTAGCAATCTGGGGGCCGGACTACAATGAGCAGTTCTTC
>medium-sized|.|TRBJ1-6|TRBV5-5
CASSLGTGGGSPLHF
TGTGCCAGCAGCCTCGGCACAGGCGGTGGGTCACCCCTCCACTTT
>.|.|TRBJ1-1|TRBV2
CASTFEEWTEAFF
TGTGCCAGCACTTTCGAGGAATGGACTGAAGCTTTCTTT
>.|TRBD1|TRBJ1-4|TRBV5-1
CASSGFVGTGPEKLFF
TGCGCCAGCAGCGGATTCGTAGGGACAGGCCCTGAAAAACTGTTTTTT
>.|.|TRBJ1-5|TRBV19
CASSIDRGSNQPQHF
TGTGCCAGTAGTATAGACAGGGGATCTAATCAGCCCCAGCATTTT
>.|TRBD1|TRBJ2-4|TRBV5-1
CASSFDRESIQYF
TGCGCCAGCAGCTTCGACAGGGAGAGCATTCAGTACTTC
>.|.|TRBJ1-2|TRBV5-6
CASSFGSGYTF
TGTGCCAGCAGCTTTGGGAGTGGCTACACCTTC
>.|.|TRBJ2-5|TRBV5-1
CASSLYGGYQETQYF
TGCGCCAGCAGCTTGTACGGGGGATATCAAGAGACCCAGTACTTC
>.|TRBD1|TRBJ2-2|TRBV5-1
CASSFRRQGAGTGELFF
TGCGCCAGCAGCTTCCGACGACAGGGGGCGGGAACCGGGGAGCTGTTTTTT
>.|TRBD2|TRBJ2-1|TRBV27
CASSASGDYNEQFF
TGTGCCAGCTCAGCTAGCGGGGATTACAATGAGCAGTTCTTC